This T cell receptor (beta chain) appears in the sequencing data of a study of prognosis after radiotherapy for stage I lung cancer. At both of two time points, about 6 milliliters of peripheral blood were drawn. Researchers used two-round multiplex PCR to amplify TCR beta CDR3 starting from genomic DNA. During first-round PCR, primers specific to each TRBV and TRBJ gene were used. Using its own MiXCR run on the multiplex PCR reads, TCRdb lists one record per CDR3 protein. The sample consists of more than 25,000 distinct CDR3 sequences, less than 35% of them appearing once. This clonotype was detected many times. What it binds is not known. Per the germline V gene, CDR1 is SGHRS and CDR2 is YFSETQ. Germline trimming cut 4 bases from V and 6 bases from J; bases unmatched to any gene: 9. CDR3 length: 14 residues. Study-level findings and limits: Patients who went on to get distant metastases had lower Shannon entropy after stereotactic body radiation therapy.

The origin of this receptor is a donor older than 45 with non-small cell lung cancer. The rearrangement links TRBV5-1 to TRBJ2-7; 8 positions match TRBD1. The specimen was PBMCs, collected before or after stereotactic body radiation therapy (not recorded which). The CDR3 region is CASSAPGQASEQYF. As DNA, the CDR3 is TGCGCCAGCAGCGCTCCGGGACAGGCCTCCGAGCAGTACTTC.